Given below is one TCR beta chain in context. The data were taken from a study of blood T cell repertoires in COVID-19. Repertoires were generated with immunoSEQ multiplex PCR, while TCRdb's copy carries only in-frame clones and drops some. The sample consists of 200,000 to 250,000 clones, about 80% of them appearing once. CDR1 and CDR2 from the germline V gene are KGHSH and LQKENI. Trimming shortened V by 3 bases and J by 2 bases, and 13 bases separated the two germline ends. The CDR3 length is 15 residues. The clonotype was recovered from a woman aged 45-59 years who had been exposed to COVID-19. This chain uses TRBV18 with TRBJ1-2; D might be TRBD1 (6 bases). Sequencing input: PBMCs or T cells enriched from blood (not recorded which). DNA for the CDR3: TGTGCCAGCTCACCCGGGGCGGGGGCAAACTATGGCTACACCTTC. Encoded protein: CASSPGAGANYGYTF.